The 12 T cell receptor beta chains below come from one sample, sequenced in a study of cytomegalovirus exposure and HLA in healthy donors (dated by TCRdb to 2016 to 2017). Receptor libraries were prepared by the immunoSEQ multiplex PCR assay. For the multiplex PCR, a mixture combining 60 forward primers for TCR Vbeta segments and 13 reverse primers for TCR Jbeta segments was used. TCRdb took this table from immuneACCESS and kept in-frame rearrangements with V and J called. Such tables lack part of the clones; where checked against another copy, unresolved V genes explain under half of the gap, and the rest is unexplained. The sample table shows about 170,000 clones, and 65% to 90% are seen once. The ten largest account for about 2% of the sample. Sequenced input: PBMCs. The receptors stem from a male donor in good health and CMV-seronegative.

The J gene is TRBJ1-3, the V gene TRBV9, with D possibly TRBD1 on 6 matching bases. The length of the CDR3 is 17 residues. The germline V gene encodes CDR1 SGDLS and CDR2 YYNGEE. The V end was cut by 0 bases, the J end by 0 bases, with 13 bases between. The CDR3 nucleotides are TGTGCCAGCAGCGTAGGGGGGACATTTAGCTCTGGAAACACCATATATTTT. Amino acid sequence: CASSVGGTFSSGNTIYF.

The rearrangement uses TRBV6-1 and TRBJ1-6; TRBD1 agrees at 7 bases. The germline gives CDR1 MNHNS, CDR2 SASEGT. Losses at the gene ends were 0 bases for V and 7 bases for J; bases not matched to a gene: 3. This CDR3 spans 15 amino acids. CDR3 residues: CASSEAQGSNSPLHF. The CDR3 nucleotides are TGTGCCAGCAGTGAAGCACAGGGGTCCAATTCACCCCTCCACTTT.

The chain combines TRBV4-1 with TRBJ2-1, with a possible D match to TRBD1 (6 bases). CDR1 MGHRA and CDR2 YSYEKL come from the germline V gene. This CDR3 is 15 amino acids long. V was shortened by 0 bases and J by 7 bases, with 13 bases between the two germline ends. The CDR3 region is CASSQESRGRNEQFF. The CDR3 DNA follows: TGCGCCAGCAGCCAAGAATCGAGGGGGAGAAATGAGCAGTTCTTC.

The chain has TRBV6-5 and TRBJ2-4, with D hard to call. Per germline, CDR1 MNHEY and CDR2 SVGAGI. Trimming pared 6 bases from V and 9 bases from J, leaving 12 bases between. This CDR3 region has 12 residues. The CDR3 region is CASSQPFSIQYF. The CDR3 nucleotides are TGTGCCAGCAGCCAACCTTTTAGCATTCAGTACTTC.

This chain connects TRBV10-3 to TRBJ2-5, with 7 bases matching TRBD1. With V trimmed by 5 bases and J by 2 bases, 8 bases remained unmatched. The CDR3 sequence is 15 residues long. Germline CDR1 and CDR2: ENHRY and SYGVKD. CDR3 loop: CAISPDRVLQETQYF. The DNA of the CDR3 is TGTGCCATCAGTCCCGACAGGGTGTTACAAGAGACCCAGTACTTC.

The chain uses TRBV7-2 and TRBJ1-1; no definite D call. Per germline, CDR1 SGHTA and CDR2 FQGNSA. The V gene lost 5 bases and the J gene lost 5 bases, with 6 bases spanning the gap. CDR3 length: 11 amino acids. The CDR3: CASSPRTEAFF. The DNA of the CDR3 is TGTGCCAGCAGCCCGAGGACTGAAGCTTTCTTT.

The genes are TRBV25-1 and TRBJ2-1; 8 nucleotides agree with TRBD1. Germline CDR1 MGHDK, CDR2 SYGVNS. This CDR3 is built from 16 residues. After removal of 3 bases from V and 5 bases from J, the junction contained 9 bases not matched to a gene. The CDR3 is CASSDHAGQDNNEQFF. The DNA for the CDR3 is TGTGCCAGCAGTGATCACGCGGGACAGGACAACAATGAGCAGTTCTTC.

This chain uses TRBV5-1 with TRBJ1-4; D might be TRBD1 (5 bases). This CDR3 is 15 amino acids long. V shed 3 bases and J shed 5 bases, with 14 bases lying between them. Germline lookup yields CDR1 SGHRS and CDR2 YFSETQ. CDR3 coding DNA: TGCGCCAGCAGCTCGGAGCCCCACAGGAATGAAAAACTGTTTTTT. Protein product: CASSSEPHRNEKLFF.

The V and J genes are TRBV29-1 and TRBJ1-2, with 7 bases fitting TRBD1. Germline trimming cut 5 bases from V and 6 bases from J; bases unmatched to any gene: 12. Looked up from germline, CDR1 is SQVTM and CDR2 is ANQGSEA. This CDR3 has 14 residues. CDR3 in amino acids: CSVYIYRGGDGYTF. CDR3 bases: TGCAGCGTTTATATTTACAGGGGTGGGGATGGCTACACCTTC.

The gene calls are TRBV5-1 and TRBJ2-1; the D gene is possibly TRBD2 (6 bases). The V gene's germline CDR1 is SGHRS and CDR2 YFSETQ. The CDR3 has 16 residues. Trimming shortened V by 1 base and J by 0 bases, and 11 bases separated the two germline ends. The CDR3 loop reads CASSLWGGDSYNEQFF. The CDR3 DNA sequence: TGCGCCAGCAGCTTGTGGGGCGGGGACTCCTACAATGAGCAGTTCTTC.

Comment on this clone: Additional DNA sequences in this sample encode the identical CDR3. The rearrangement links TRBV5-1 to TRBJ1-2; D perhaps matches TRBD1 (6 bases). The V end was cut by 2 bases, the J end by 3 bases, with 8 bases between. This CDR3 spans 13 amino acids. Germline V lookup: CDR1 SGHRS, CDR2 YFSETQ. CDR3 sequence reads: CASSLGGDYGYTF. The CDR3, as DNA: TGCGCCAGCAGCTTAGGGGGGGACTATGGCTACACCTTC.

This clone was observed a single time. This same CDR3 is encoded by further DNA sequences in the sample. For the CDR3, the DNA is TGTGCCAGCTCACCCCAGGGCTCTGGAAACACCATATATTTT. It codes for CASSPQGSGNTIYF. The J gene is TRBJ1-3, the V gene TRBV18, with D maybe TRBD1 (5 bases). The CDR3 totals 14 residues. In germline, CDR1 is KGHSH, CDR2 LQKENI. V dropped 3 bases and J dropped 0 bases, with 6 bases sitting between them.